These 19 T cell receptor beta chains were sequenced from one sample in a study of T cell changes during pregnancy in multiple sclerosis. Profiled with immunoSEQ multiplex PCR; TCRdb holds only in-frame clones, not every one. The sample lists 29,000 or so clones; roughly nine tenths were seen once. Source: CD8+ T cells from peripheral blood mononuclear cells, taken before pregnancy. The source is a female donor with multiple sclerosis, enrolled in a pregnancy study.

The chain links TRBV4-2 to TRBJ1-2; D possibly corresponds to TRBD1 (6 bases). The V end lost 5 bases, the J end lost 0 bases, and 13 bases lay between the germline ends. The germline V gene encodes CDR1 LGHNA and CDR2 YNFKEQ. CDR3 size: 15 residues. This CDR3 is CASSYSTGTNYGYTF. The CDR3 DNA sequence: TGTGCCAGCAGCTATTCGACAGGAACTAACTATGGCTACACCTTC.

The V gene is TRBV11-2, the J gene TRBJ2-1; D gene ambiguous. This CDR3 is 15 amino acids long. V was trimmed by 5 bases and J by 0 bases, leaving 11 bases between them. Germline V CDR1 and CDR2: SGHAT, FQNNGV. The CDR3 loop reads CASSLPGSSYNEQFF. The CDR3 DNA sequence: TGTGCCAGCAGCCTCCCAGGTAGCTCCTACAATGAGCAGTTCTTC.

This chain uses TRBV18 with TRBJ2-5, with D tentatively TRBD1 (5 bases). The V end lost 3 bases, the J end lost 5 bases, and 25 bases lay between the germline ends. Germline CDR1 KGHSH, CDR2 LQKENI. The CDR3 has 18 residues. Written as DNA, the CDR3 is TGTGCCAGCTCACCGAACATCTATATGGCCTCTAAGGGGGAGACCCAGTACTTC. Translated: CASSPNIYMASKGETQYF. Full variable domain (outside the CDR3, taken from reference TRBV18 and TRBJ2-5): NAGVMQNPRHLVRRRGQEARLRCSPMKGHSHVYWYRQLPEEGLKFMVYLQKENIIDESGMPKERFSAEFPKEGPSILRIQQVVRGDSAAYFCASSPNIYMASKGETQYFGPGTRLLVL.

The V and J genes are TRBV2 and TRBJ2-3; 7 bases fit TRBD2. J lost 4 bases, V lost 5 bases, and 9 bases had no gene match. The CDR3 runs to 15 residues. Germline lookup yields CDR1 SNHLY and CDR2 FYNNEI. The CDR3 DNA sequence: TGTGCCAGCAGTCCAAGCTGGGGAGGGGCAGATACGCAGTATTTT. This codes for CASSPSWGGADTQYF.

The chain combines TRBV2 with TRBJ2-7; TRBD1 agrees at 7 bases. This CDR3 has 12 residues. J gave up 5 bases and V 2 bases, and 0 bases lay outside the gene matches. From germline, CDR1 is SNHLY and CDR2 FYNNEI. The CDR3: CASSETGDEQYF. The CDR3 region has the DNA TGTGCCAGCAGTGAAACAGGGGACGAGCAGTACTTC. The whole variable domain, filled in from reference TRBV2 and TRBJ2-7, reads EPEVTQTPSHQVTQMGQEVILRCVPISNHLYFYWYRQILGQKVEFLVSFYNNEISEKSEIFDDQFSVERPDGSNFTLKIRSTKLEDSAMYFCASSETGDEQYFGPGTRLTVT.

The rearrangement links TRBV29-1 to TRBJ2-1; D unresolved. V dropped 4 bases and J dropped 8 bases, with 6 bases sitting between them. Germline-derived CDR1 and CDR2 are SQVTM and ANQGSEA. The CDR3 runs to 10 residues. The CDR3 region has the DNA TGCAGCGTTGGATGGCATGAGCAGTTCTTC. Amino acid sequence: CSVGWHEQFF.

The CDR3 reads CASSQVGGTTEAFF. The CDR3, as DNA: TGCGCCAGCAGCCAAGTAGGAGGGACCACTGAAGCTTTCTTT. The rearrangement links TRBV4-1 to TRBJ1-1, with D possibly matching TRBD1 (5 bases). The CDR3 is made up of 14 amino acids. Trimming shortened V by 1 base and J by 4 bases, and 10 bases separated the two germline ends. In germline, CDR1 is MGHRA, CDR2 YSYEKL.

V and J are TRBV6-5 and TRBJ2-7; TRBD1 agrees at 9 bases. The CDR3 runs 15 residues. Trimming took 4 bases from V and 2 from J; bases not matched to a gene: 6. Germline assignment: CDR1 MNHEY and CDR2 SVGAGI. The CDR3 is CASSSPGQGAYEQYF. The CDR3 region has the DNA TGTGCCAGCAGTTCCCCGGGACAGGGCGCCTACGAGCAGTACTTC.

The gene calls are TRBV5-4 and TRBJ2-3; D unclear. The V end was cut by 4 bases, the J end by 5 bases, with 11 bases between. The CDR3 runs 13 residues. Germline CDR1 reads SGHNT; CDR2 reads YYREEE (reference sequence). CDR3 DNA: TGTGCCAGCAGCCCCGTGGTCGGAGATACGCAGTATTTT. Its protein product is CASSPVVGDTQYF.

The chain uses TRBV27 and TRBJ2-7, with TRBD1 matching over 12 bases. CDR3 length equals 14 residues. J was trimmed by 5 bases and V by 5 bases; bases with no gene match: 4. CDR1 is MNHEY and CDR2 is SMNVEV in the germline V gene (reference sequence). CDR3 sequence: CASSGTGGFNEQYF. As DNA, the CDR3 is TGTGCCAGCAGTGGGACAGGGGGCTTCAACGAGCAGTACTTC.

A single count supports this clone. The CDR3 protein is CASSYPAGRTSRNYNEQFF. The CDR3 region has the DNA TGTGCCAGCAGCTACCCCGCTGGAAGGACTAGTCGGAACTACAATGAGCAGTTCTTC. The V call is TRBV7-9, the J call TRBJ2-1; 7 bases are shared with TRBD2. The V gene end was trimmed by 4 bases and the J gene end by 3 bases; junction bases not matched to a gene: 18. Germline CDR1 reads SEHNR; CDR2 reads FQNEAQ (reference sequence). The CDR3 contains 19 residues.

V gene TRBV28 combines with J gene TRBJ2-7; D is undetermined. The V gene lost 6 bases and the J gene lost 0 bases, with 12 bases spanning the gap. CDR3 length: 14 amino acids. Germline assignment: CDR1 MDHEN and CDR2 SYDVKM. The chain's CDR3 is CASRPITFSYEQYF. The CDR3 nucleotides read TGTGCCAGCAGGCCTATCACCTTCTCCTACGAGCAGTACTTC.

The rearrangement links TRBV27 to TRBJ2-5; D ambiguous. The CDR3 has 11 residues. V lost 4 bases to trimming and J lost 3 bases, with 3 bases between them. Germline V CDR1 and CDR2: MNHEY, SMNVEV (reference sequence). The CDR3 region is CASSSKETQYF. Written as DNA, the CDR3 is TGTGCCAGCAGTTCCAAAGAGACCCAGTACTTC.

The chain uses TRBV30 and TRBJ2-1; TRBD2 agrees at 7 bases. Per the germline V gene, CDR1 is GTSNPN and CDR2 is SVGIG (reference sequence). V gave up 7 bases and J gave up 3 bases; unmatched junction bases: 12. This CDR3 is built from 15 residues. The CDR3 region is CASQPGSGNYNEQFF. In DNA form, the CDR3 reads TGTGCCTCCCAGCCGGGGAGCGGGAACTACAATGAGCAGTTCTTC.

V usage is TRBV10-1 and J usage is TRBJ2-1; tentative D call: TRBD2 (6 bases). Germline CDR1 and CDR2: WNHNN and SYGVQD (reference sequence). The CDR3 sequence is 14 residues long. V was cut by 2 bases and J by 7 bases, with 12 bases left in between. The CDR3 sequence is CASSEEGLQNEQFF. The CDR3, as DNA: TGCGCCAGCAGTGAGGAGGGACTGCAAAATGAGCAGTTCTTC.

The rearrangement uses TRBV6-5 and TRBJ1-6; D unclear. Per germline, CDR1 MNHEY and CDR2 SVGAGI. The CDR3 runs 14 residues. V was shortened by 2 bases and J by 8 bases, with 10 bases between the two germline ends. The CDR3 sequence: CASSYDQEDSPLHF. The CDR3 nucleotides read TGTGCCAGCAGTTACGACCAGGAGGATTCACCCCTCCACTTT.

The V gene is TRBV7-3, the J gene TRBJ2-7; 7 positions match TRBD2. Germline loops: CDR1 SGHTA, CDR2 FQGTGA. The CDR3 runs to 15 residues. Trimming cost V 5 bases and J 3 bases; bases outside gene matches: 10. CDR3 nucleotides: TGTGCCAGCAGCCTTAATCCCGGGACTAACTACGAGCAGTACTTC. Protein product: CASSLNPGTNYEQYF.

The chain links TRBV27 to TRBJ2-2; TRBD1 aligns across 7 bases. CDR1 is MNHEY and CDR2 is SMNVEV in the germline V gene (reference sequence). The ends lost 5 bases at V and 2 bases at J; junction bases unmatched: 14. CDR3 length: 18 amino acids. The CDR3 here is CASSPNPNGQVNTGELFF. The CDR3 DNA is TGTGCCAGCAGTCCAAACCCGAACGGACAGGTTAACACCGGGGAGCTGTTTTTT.

The rearrangement links TRBV9 to TRBJ1-2, with TRBD1 identical over 7 bases. Germline V CDR1 and CDR2: SGDLS, YYNGEE. J lost 2 bases, V lost 3 bases, and 4 bases had no gene match. The CDR3 sequence is 14 residues long. The CDR3, as DNA: TGTGCCAGCAGCGCCCTGGGACAGAACTATGGCTACACCTTC. Its translation is CASSALGQNYGYTF.